This is a list of T cell receptor beta chains from one sample in a study of CXCR3-negative and CXCR3-positive naive CD8 T cells. TCRdb processed the 5' RACE reads again and assigns one entry to each CDR3 protein, with no DNA. The specimen's table records roughly 39,000 distinct CDR3 sequences. The sequenced material came from memory CD8+ T cells from blood. Receptor source: a human donor in good health. Some clones in this sample may be carry-over from other donors' samples. Both conserved end residues are part of each CDR3. The size field is filled for only some rows; it gives once, few, many or a size class.

size	V	J	CDR3
.	TRBV7-2	TRBJ2-5	CASRGQGQETQYF
.	TRBV7-9	TRBJ2-1	CASRSTTVGSYNEQFF
.	TRBV6-5	TRBJ2-7	CASSYGATYEQYF
.	TRBV4-3	TRBJ2-7	CASSQDLARGDDEQYF
.	TRBV29-1	TRBJ2-5	CSVIQGAFGETQYF
.	TRBV28	TRBJ1-1	CASTYREGSEAFF
.	TRBV28	TRBJ2-1	CASSSMVYEQFF
.	TRBV29-1	TRBJ2-1	CSVAGQSSNEQFF
.	TRBV28	TRBJ2-2	CASSLAWTGSNTGELFF
.	TRBV20-1	TRBJ1-4	CSARDLPGGYEKLFF
.	TRBV12-3/TRBV12-4	TRBJ2-3	CASRRLAGASGTDTQYF
.	TRBV20-1	TRBJ1-1	CSVREGDTEAFF
.	TRBV5-1	TRBJ2-2	CASSPSGELFF
.	TRBV25-1	TRBJ2-5	CASSEYADPETQYF
.	TRBV20-1	TRBJ1-5	CSARGADSYQPQHF
.	TRBV27	TRBJ2-7	CASSFVPGEQYF
.	TRBV19	TRBJ1-2	CASSNRIDYGYTF
medium-sized	TRBV10-1	TRBJ2-7	CASRRESSYEQYF
.	TRBV13	TRBJ1-2	CASSQTPGNYGYTF
.	TRBV20-1	TRBJ2-2	CSARDLALAGANTGELFF
.	TRBV27	TRBJ2-7	CASSSPGLDYEQYF
.	TRBV6-2/TRBV6-3	TRBJ2-7	CASRPRDSGSYEQYF
.	TRBV6-4	TRBJ2-1	CASSEGRGANEQFF
.	TRBV7-2	TRBJ2-2	CASSHSGVPNTGELFF
.	TRBV2	TRBJ2-3	CASSLAGGPTDTQYF
.	TRBV12-3/TRBV12-4	TRBJ1-5	CASSFGLPRGNQPQHF
.	TRBV5-5	TRBJ2-1	CASEYRGYNEQFF
.	TRBV5-6	TRBJ2-7	CASSPRASDEQYF
.	TRBV5-1	TRBJ1-1	CASGVNNGLNTEAFF
.	TRBV28	TRBJ2-7	CASSLVAGGYEQYF
.	TRBV4-3	TRBJ1-5	CASSPTWGSNQPQHF
.	TRBV7-8	TRBJ2-1	CASSPEPLLAGGGNEQFF
.	TRBV12-3/TRBV12-4	TRBJ1-2	CASSLQGSAAGYTF
.	TRBV20-1	TRBJ2-1	CSAPSQRFEPYNEQFF
.	TRBV5-1	TRBJ2-1	CASSWTSGTYNEQFF
.	TRBV7-9	TRBJ2-7	CASSPGTGNRKYF
.	TRBV12-3/TRBV12-4	TRBJ2-7	CASMGSTTGGVYEQYF
.	TRBV20-1	TRBJ2-7	CSASQDRRYYEQYF
.	TRBV6-2/TRBV6-3	TRBJ2-7	CASGEGNPLYEQYF
.	TRBV7-2	TRBJ2-7	CASSLEGARYEQYF
.	TRBV7-8	TRBJ2-7	CASSAGTAYEQYF
.	TRBV20-1	TRBJ2-5	CSARPPERGDAETQYF
.	TRBV6-2/TRBV6-3	TRBJ1-1	CASSYGMGLLVAEAFF
.	TRBV11-2	TRBJ2-1	CASSLWLGAYSYNEQFF
.	TRBV6-6	TRBJ2-3	CASSSFTGDSTDTQYF
.	TRBV6-5	TRBJ1-5	CASKPTRTNQPQHF
.	TRBV4-3	TRBJ1-6	CASSQDPGTGGSPLHF
.	TRBV7-8	TRBJ1-1	CASSLLAQGEVTEAFF
.	TRBV4-3	TRBJ1-6	CASSQDSGTGVSPLHF
.	TRBV6-2/TRBV6-3	TRBJ1-5	CASGATDSNQPQHF
.	TRBV20-1	TRBJ2-7	CSASGDREPSEQYF
.	TRBV6-6	TRBJ2-7	CASRTPGLAAYEQYF
.	TRBV7-2	TRBJ1-2	CASSLGSSNYGYTF
.	TRBV7-2	TRBJ1-2	CASSPQGSTTSYYGYTF
.	TRBV5-4	TRBJ2-3	CASSPTGPTDTQYF
.	TRBV15	TRBJ2-5	CATSKQGLQETQYF
.	TRBV11-3	TRBJ1-3	CASSEFGNTGNTIYF